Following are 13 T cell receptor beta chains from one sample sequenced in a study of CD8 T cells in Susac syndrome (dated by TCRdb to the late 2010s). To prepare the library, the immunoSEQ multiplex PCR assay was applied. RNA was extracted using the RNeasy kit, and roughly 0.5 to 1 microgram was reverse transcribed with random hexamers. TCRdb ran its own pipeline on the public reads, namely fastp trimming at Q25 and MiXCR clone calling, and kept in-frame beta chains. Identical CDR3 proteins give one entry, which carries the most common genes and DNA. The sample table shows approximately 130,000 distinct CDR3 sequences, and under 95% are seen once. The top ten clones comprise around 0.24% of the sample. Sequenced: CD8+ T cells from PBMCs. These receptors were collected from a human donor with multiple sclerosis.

The CDR3 DNA follows: TGCGCCAGCAGCCAAGATCCCGGGGGAGGTTACGAGCAGTACTTC. It encodes CASSQDPGGGYEQYF. V and J are TRBV4-1 and TRBJ2-7; possible D gene TRBD2, 6 bases. Trimming stripped 0 bases from V and 4 bases from J, with 13 bases between. Per germline, CDR1 MGHRA and CDR2 YSYEKL. The CDR3 has 15 residues.

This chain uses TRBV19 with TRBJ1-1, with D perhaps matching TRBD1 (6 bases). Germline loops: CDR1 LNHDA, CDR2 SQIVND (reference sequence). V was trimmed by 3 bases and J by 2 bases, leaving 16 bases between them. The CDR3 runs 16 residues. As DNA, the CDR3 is TGTGCCAGTAGTATCGGTACGGGGGCTGGTAACACTGAAGCTTTCTTT. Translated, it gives CASSIGTGAGNTEAFF.

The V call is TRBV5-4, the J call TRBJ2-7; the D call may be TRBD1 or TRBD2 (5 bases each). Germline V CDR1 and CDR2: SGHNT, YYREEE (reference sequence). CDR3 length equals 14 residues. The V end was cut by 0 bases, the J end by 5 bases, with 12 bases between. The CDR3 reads CASSLGVGTDEQYF. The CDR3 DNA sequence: TGTGCCAGCAGCTTGGGTGTAGGGACGGACGAGCAGTACTTC.

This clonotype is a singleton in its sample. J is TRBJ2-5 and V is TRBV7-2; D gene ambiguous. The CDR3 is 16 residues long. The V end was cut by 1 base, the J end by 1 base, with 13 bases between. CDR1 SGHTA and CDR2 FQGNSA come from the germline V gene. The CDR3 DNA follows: TGTGCCAGCAGCTTAGGTGTCAAAAGAGTCCAAGAGACCCAGTACTTC. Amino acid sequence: CASSLGVKRVQETQYF.

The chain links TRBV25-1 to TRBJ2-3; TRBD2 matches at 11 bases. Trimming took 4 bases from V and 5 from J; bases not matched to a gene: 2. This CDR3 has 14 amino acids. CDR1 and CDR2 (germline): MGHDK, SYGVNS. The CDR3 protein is CASSVLAGVDTQYF. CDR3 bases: TGTGCCAGCAGTGTACTAGCGGGAGTAGATACGCAGTATTTT. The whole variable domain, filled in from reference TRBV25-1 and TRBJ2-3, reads EADIYQTPRYLVIGTGKKITLECSQTMGHDKMYWYQQDPGMELHLIHYSYGVNSTEKGDLSSESTVSRIRTEHFPLTLESARPSHTSQYLCASSVLAGVDTQYFGPGTRLTVL.

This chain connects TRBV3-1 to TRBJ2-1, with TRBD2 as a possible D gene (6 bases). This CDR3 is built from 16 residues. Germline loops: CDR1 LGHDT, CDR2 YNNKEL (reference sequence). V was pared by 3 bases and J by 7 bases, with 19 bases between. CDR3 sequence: CASSQVSWRGLNEQFF. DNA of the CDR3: TGTGCCAGCAGCCAGGTATCATGGAGGGGTTTGAATGAGCAGTTCTTC.

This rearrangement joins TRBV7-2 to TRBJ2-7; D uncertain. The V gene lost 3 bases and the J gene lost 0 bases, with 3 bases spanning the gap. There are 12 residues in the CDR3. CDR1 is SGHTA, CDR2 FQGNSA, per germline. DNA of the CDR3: TGTGCCAGCAGCTTTTTCTCCTACGAGCAGTACTTC. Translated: CASSFFSYEQYF. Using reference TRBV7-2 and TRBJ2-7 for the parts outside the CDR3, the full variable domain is GAGVSQSPSNKVTEKGKDVELRCDPISGHTALYWYRQSLGQGLEFLIYFQGNSAPDKSGLPSDRFSAERTGGSVSTLTIQRTQQEDSAVYLCASSFFSYEQYFGPGTRLTVT.

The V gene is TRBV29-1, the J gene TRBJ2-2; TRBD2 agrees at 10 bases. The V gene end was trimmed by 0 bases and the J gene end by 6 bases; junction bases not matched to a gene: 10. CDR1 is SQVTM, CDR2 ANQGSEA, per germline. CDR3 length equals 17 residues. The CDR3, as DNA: TGCAGCGTTGAAGACCCGCGGGGGAGCGGGAGGGCCGGGGAGCTGTTTTTT. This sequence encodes CSVEDPRGSGRAGELFF.

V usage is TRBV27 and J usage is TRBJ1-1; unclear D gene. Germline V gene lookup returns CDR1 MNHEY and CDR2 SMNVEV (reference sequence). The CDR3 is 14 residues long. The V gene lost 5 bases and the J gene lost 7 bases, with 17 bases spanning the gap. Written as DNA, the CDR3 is TGTGCCAGCAGTCCCTCCCCCAGTTATGATGAAGCTTTCTTT. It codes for CASSPSPSYDEAFF.

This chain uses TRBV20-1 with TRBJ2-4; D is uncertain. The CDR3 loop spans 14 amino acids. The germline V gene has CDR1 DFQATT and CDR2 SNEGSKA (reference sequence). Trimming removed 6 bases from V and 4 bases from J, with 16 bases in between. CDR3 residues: CSAYFGRMKNIQYF. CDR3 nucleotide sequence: TGCAGTGCCTATTTCGGACGCATGAAAAACATTCAGTACTTC.

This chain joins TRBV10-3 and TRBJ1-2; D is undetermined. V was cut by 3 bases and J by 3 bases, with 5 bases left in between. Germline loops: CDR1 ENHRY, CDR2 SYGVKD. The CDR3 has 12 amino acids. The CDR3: CAISDGDYGYTF. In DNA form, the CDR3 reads TGTGCCATCAGTGACGGGGACTATGGCTACACCTTC.

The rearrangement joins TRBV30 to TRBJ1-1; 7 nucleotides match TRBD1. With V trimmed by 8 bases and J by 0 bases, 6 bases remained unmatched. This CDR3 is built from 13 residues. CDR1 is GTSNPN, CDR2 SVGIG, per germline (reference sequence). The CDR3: CAGNRGLNTEAFF. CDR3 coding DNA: TGTGCCGGAAACAGGGGCCTGAACACTGAAGCTTTCTTT.

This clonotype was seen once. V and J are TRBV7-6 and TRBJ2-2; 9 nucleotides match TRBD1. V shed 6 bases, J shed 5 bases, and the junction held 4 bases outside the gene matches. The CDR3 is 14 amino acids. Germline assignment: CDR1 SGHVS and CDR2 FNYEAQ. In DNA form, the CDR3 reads TGTGCCAGCAGTTCTGGACAGGGGACCGGGGAGCTGTTTTTT. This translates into CASSSGQGTGELFF.